This record concerns one T cell receptor beta chain sequence. The method was immunoSEQ multiplex PCR; TCRdb's version includes in-frame clones alone and lacks a portion of them. The sample records about 190,000 clones, 70% to 80% being singletons. The V and J ends lost 2 bases and 5 bases respectively, with 12 bases between them. CDR3 length: 14 amino acids. Germline CDR1 and CDR2: MDHEN and SYDVKM. This sample was included in a study of blood T cell repertoires in COVID-19. Overall study context: Nucleic acid was either cDNA or gDNA, and it came from T cells, B-cell-depleted T cells, or PBMCs.

The sequence derives from a man between 45 and 60 years old who had recovered from COVID-19. The J gene is TRBJ1-2, the V gene TRBV28, with D possibly TRBD1 on 5 matching bases. The source material was peripheral blood. The DNA of the CDR3 is TGTGCCAGCAGTTTAGGGAACACAGGATATGGCTACACCTTC. Encoded protein: CASSLGNTGYGYTF.